The 25 T cell receptor beta chains reported below all come from one sample, sequenced in a study of post-analysis software for immune sequencing data. Study observations and caveats: Higher frequency in patients than in controls was seen for roughly five TRBV segments, with TRBV5-6, TRBV5-1 and TRBV20-1 among them.

No antigen is known for these receptors. Unique molecular identifiers were built into the TCR beta cDNA libraries. TCRdb passed the PCR reads through MiXCR, listing each CDR3 protein once. The sample has about 540,000 distinct CDR3 sequences, around 36% seen once. Sequenced material: blood. These receptors all come from a girl aged 2-17 years with multiple sclerosis.

This clonotype has a handful of counts. V is TRBV5-1 and J is TRBJ2-6; D is ambiguous. Germline V gene data show CDR1 as SGHRS and CDR2 as YFSETQ. V was cut by 7 bases and J by 0 bases, with 11 bases left in between. The CDR3 sequence is 15 residues long. CDR3 sequence (DNA): TGCGCCAGCGGCCCGGACGGCTCTGGGGCCAACGTCCTGACTTTC. This codes for CASGPDGSGANVLTF.

The chain carries TRBV27 and TRBJ2-7; no reliable D call. CDR3 length equals 16 residues. Germline-derived CDR1 and CDR2 are MNHEY and SMNVEV (reference sequence). V lost 5 bases and J lost 0, with 17 bases in between. The CDR3 sequence is CASSPYAAASSYEQYF. For the CDR3, the DNA is TGTGCCAGCAGTCCATACGCGGCAGCGAGCTCCTACGAGCAGTACTTC.

This clonotype turned up a few times. CDR3 region: CASSMTGSREQYF. Here the CDR3 DNA reads TGTGCCAGCAGTATGACAGGGTCCCGCGAGCAGTACTTC. The V and J genes are TRBV6-5 and TRBJ2-5; 7 nucleotides align to TRBD1. The J call may be incorrect, as the DNA end agrees better with TRBJ2-7. Germline V CDR1 and CDR2: MNHEY, SVGAGI. CDR3 size: 13 residues.

There are a few counts of this clonotype. J is TRBJ1-2 and V is TRBV20-1; D uncertain. The length of the CDR3 is 10 residues. Trimming stripped 3 bases from V and 6 bases from J, with 5 bases between. Germline V lookup: CDR1 DFQATT, CDR2 SNEGSKA (reference sequence). DNA of the CDR3: TGCAGTGCTAGCAGTGATGGCTACACCTTC. Amino acid sequence: CSASSDGYTF.

Points on this clonotype: Sequence at one end of the junction differs from germline and may be a read error. The chain links TRBV10-3 to TRBJ2-3, with 8 bases that match TRBD2. The germline gives CDR1 ENHRY, CDR2 SYGVKD. The CDR3 is 17 residues long. CDR3 protein: CAISESWAGGSTDTQYF. DNA for the CDR3: TGTGCCATCAGTGAGTCTTGGGCGGGAGGCAGCACAGATACACAGTATTTT.

The gene calls are TRBV29-1 and TRBJ1-2; D is unresolved. V lost 3 bases, J lost 4 bases, and 9 bases lay in between. Germline values: CDR1 SQVTM, CDR2 ANQGSEA. This CDR3 spans 12 amino acids. Here the CDR3 reads CSVEEGPYGYTF. Here the CDR3 DNA reads TGCAGCGTTGAGGAGGGTCCCTATGGCTACACCTTC.

This clonotype turned up a few times. V usage is TRBV7-9 and J usage is TRBJ2-5; D gene uncertain. Germline lookup yields CDR1 SEHNR and CDR2 FQNEAQ (reference sequence). The CDR3 sequence is 14 residues long. V was trimmed by 3 bases and J by 2 bases, leaving 10 bases between them. The CDR3 loop is CASSFSRYQETQYF. CDR3 sequence (DNA): TGTGCCAGCAGCTTCTCGCGGTATCAAGAGACCCAGTACTTC.

The chain links TRBV13 to TRBJ2-6; D ambiguous. CDR1 and CDR2 (germline): PRHDT, FYEKMQ (reference sequence). The CDR3 consists of 16 residues. Trimming stripped 5 bases from V and 0 bases from J, with 11 bases between. CDR3 loop: CASSPAWLSGANVLTF. Here the CDR3 DNA reads TGTGCCAGCAGCCCCGCGTGGCTCTCTGGGGCCAACGTCCTGACTTTC.

The CDR3 region is CASSLGAGRVVSEQFF. The CDR3 DNA is TGTGCCAGCAGCTTGGGGGCGGGCAGGGTAGTTAGTGAGCAGTTCTTC. The V call is TRBV5-5, the J call TRBJ2-1; D is perhaps TRBD1 or TRBD2 (5 bases each). From germline, CDR1 is SGHKS and CDR2 YYEKEE (reference sequence). The ends were cut back, 0 bases at V and 9 bases at J, with 19 bases in the middle. CDR3 length equals 16 residues.

V usage is TRBV4-1 and J usage is TRBJ2-3; D ambiguous. Germline CDR1 reads MGHRA; CDR2 reads YSYEKL. This CDR3 region has 14 residues. V lost 4 bases and J lost 2, with 10 bases in between. The CDR3 DNA reads TGCGCCAGCAGCCCTCGGTCGGACACAGATACGCAGTATTTT. Encoded protein: CASSPRSDTDTQYF.

CDR3: CASSDRDRGRPEAFF. The CDR3 DNA is TGTGCCAGCAGTGACCGGGACAGGGGCAGGCCTGAAGCTTTCTTT. The chain couples TRBV6-5 to TRBJ1-1; the match to TRBD1 covers 10 bases. V gave up 5 bases and J gave up 6 bases; unmatched junction bases: 9. The CDR3 is 15 amino acids. Germline CDR1 reads MNHEY; CDR2 reads SVGAGI.

The V and J genes are TRBV20-1 and TRBJ1-5, with D perhaps matching TRBD1 (5 bases). The germline CDR1 and CDR2 sequences are DFQATT and SNEGSKA (reference sequence). The CDR3 extends over 15 amino acids. The germline V and J ends were trimmed by 3 bases and 2 bases, with 14 bases remaining between them. As DNA, the CDR3 is TGCAGTGCTAGGGCCGTGGGGCAGGGCAATCAGCCCCAGCATTTT. Amino acid sequence: CSARAVGQGNQPQHF.

As concerns this clonotype: The junction shows a germline mismatch at one end, possibly a read error. The CDR3 nucleotides are TGTGCCAGCAGAAAAGGGACAGGCGGGGAAAAACCGTTTTTT. It yields the protein CASRKGTGGEKPFF. The V gene is TRBV27, the J gene TRBJ1-4, with 8 nucleotides matching TRBD1. CDR1 and CDR2 (germline): MNHEY, SMNVEV (reference sequence). The CDR3 extends over 14 amino acids.

This clonotype has just a few counts. The chain couples TRBV7-6 to TRBJ2-1; 9 bases match TRBD2. Unmatched junction bases numbered 11, after V lost 2 bases and J lost 9 bases. The CDR3 has 16 amino acids. Per germline, CDR1 SGHVS and CDR2 FNYEAQ. The CDR3 nucleotides are TGTGCCAGCAGCTTATGGGGGGGGACTAGCCATTCTGAGCAGTTCTTC. Protein sequence: CASSLWGGTSHSEQFF.

CDR3 DNA: TGTGCCAGCAGTCACAACAGCGCTGACAATGAGCAGTTCTTC. Protein sequence: CASSHNSADNEQFF. The chain carries TRBV3-1 and TRBJ2-1; no reliable D call. Germline V gene data show CDR1 as LGHDT and CDR2 as YNNKEL (reference sequence). V was cut by 6 bases and J by 5 bases, with 14 bases left in between. The CDR3 runs 14 residues.

The chain joins TRBV7-6 to TRBJ2-5, with D perhaps assigned TRBD1 or TRBD2 (6 bases each). This CDR3 is built from 15 residues. CDR1 SGHVS and CDR2 FNYEAQ come from the germline V gene. Between the trimmed V and J ends, which lost 3 bases and 4 bases, there was a span of 15 bases. The CDR3 coding sequence is TGTGCCAGCAGCTTCGGAGGGGGTAGGGGAGAGACCCAGTACTTC. Translating gives CASSFGGGRGETQYF. Full variable domain (remainder filled in from reference TRBV7-6 and TRBJ2-5): GAGVSQSPRYKVTKRGQDVALRCDPISGHVSLYWYRQALGQGPEFLTYFNYEAQQDKSGLPNDRFSAERPEGSISTLTIQRTEQRDSAMYRCASSFGGGRGETQYFGPGTRLLVL.

V and J are TRBV11-1 and TRBJ2-7; D ambiguous. CDR3 length: 11 residues. The ends were cut back, 1 base at V and 12 bases at J, with 10 bases in the middle. Germline assignment: CDR1 SGHAT and CDR2 FQDESV (reference sequence). CDR3 amino acids: CASSLVGPWYF. In DNA, the CDR3 is TGTGCCAGCAGCTTAGTTGGCCCCTGGTACTTC. The full variable domain, in which reference TRBV11-1 and TRBJ2-7 provide the parts outside the CDR3, is EAEVAQSPRYKITEKSQAVAFWCDPISGHATLYWYRQILGQGPELLVQFQDESVVDDSQLPKDRFSAERLKGVDSTLKIQPAELGDSAMYLCASSLVGPWYFGPGTRLTVT.

The chain has TRBV28 and TRBJ2-3; 8 bases line up with TRBD1. Germline values: CDR1 MDHEN, CDR2 SYDVKM. V gave up 3 bases and J gave up 4 bases; unmatched junction bases: 3. CDR3 length: 14 amino acids. This chain's CDR3 is CASSFQGAADTQYF. DNA of the CDR3: TGTGCCAGCAGTTTCCAGGGGGCCGCAGATACGCAGTATTTT.

The chain employs TRBV15 and TRBJ2-3, with TRBD1 matching 8 bases. Unmatched junction bases numbered 10, after V lost 1 base and J lost 1 base. This CDR3 spans 18 amino acids. The V gene's germline CDR1 is LNHNV and CDR2 YYDKDF (reference sequence). CDR3 in DNA: TGTGCCACCAGCAGAGGGGAGACAGGGGCTCTGGGCACAGATACGCAGTATTTT. Residues: CATSRGETGALGTDTQYF.

This clonotype was seen repeatedly, ten times or more. This chain connects TRBV29-1 to TRBJ1-2; no firm D call. Germline V gives CDR1 SQVTM, CDR2 ANQGSEA. The length of the CDR3 is 12 residues. Deletions cut 7 bases from V and 2 bases from J, with 11 bases between. The CDR3 coding sequence is TGCAGCGCCCCGGCGGGCAACTATGGCTACACCTTC. Translating it yields CSAPAGNYGYTF.

This clonotype came up a few times. The J gene is TRBJ1-5, the V gene TRBV4-1; the D gene is possibly TRBD1 (6 bases). This CDR3 is built from 17 residues. Germline CDR1 reads MGHRA; CDR2 reads YSYEKL. V was pared by 1 base and J by 5 bases, with 18 bases between. The CDR3 reads CASSQALEGGRDQPQHF. DNA of the CDR3: TGCGCCAGCAGCCAAGCGCTTGAGGGGGGCCGAGATCAGCCCCAGCATTTT.

The chain joins TRBV4-2 to TRBJ2-3; 9 nucleotides agree with TRBD2. The CDR3 extends over 16 amino acids. Trimming removed 0 bases from V and 5 bases from J; junction bases left unmatched: 6. CDR1 is LGHNA and CDR2 is YNFKEQ in the germline V gene. The CDR3 reads CASSQDPRGGLDTQYF. The CDR3 DNA reads TGTGCCAGCAGCCAAGATCCGCGGGGGGGCCTAGATACGCAGTATTTT.

The chain's CDR3 is CASSQDGTGVSDEQFF. Written as DNA, the CDR3 is TGTGCCAGCAGCCAAGATGGAACGGGGGTTAGCGATGAGCAGTTCTTC. The chain links TRBV14 to TRBJ2-1; D possibly corresponds to TRBD2 (6 bases). The CDR3 is 16 amino acids. The V end was cut by 0 bases, the J end by 8 bases, with 17 bases between. Germline V gives CDR1 SGHDN, CDR2 FVKESK.

The chain links TRBV20-1 to TRBJ2-5; D is unclear. This CDR3 spans 13 amino acids. Trimming took off 0 bases at V and 1 base at J, with 6 bases between the two ends. Germline loops: CDR1 DFQATT, CDR2 SNEGSKA (reference sequence). CDR3: CSARETIQETQYF. The DNA for the CDR3 is TGCAGTGCTAGAGAGACCATCCAAGAGACCCAGTACTTC.

This chain joins TRBV5-1 and TRBJ2-2; no firm D call. In germline, CDR1 is SGHRS, CDR2 YFSETQ. This CDR3 is 13 amino acids long. V lost 2 bases and J lost 6, with 8 bases in between. CDR3 nucleotides: TGCGCCAGCAGCTTAAGTTATTCCGGGGAGCTGTTTTTT. It encodes CASSLSYSGELFF.